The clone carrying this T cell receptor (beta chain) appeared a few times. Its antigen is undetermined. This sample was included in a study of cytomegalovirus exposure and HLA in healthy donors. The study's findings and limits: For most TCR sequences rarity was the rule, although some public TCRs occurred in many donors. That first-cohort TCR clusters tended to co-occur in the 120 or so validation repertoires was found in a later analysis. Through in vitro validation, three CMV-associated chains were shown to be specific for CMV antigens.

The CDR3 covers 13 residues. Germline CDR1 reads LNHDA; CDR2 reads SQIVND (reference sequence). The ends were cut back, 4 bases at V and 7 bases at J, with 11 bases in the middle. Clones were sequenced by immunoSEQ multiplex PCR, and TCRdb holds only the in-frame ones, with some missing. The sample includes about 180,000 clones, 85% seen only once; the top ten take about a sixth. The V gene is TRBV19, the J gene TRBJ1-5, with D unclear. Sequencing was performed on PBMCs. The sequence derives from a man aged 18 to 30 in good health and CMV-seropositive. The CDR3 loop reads CASSKQISQPQHF. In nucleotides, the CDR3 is TGTGCCAGTAGTAAACAGATAAGCCAGCCCCAGCATTTT.